Following are 7 T cell receptor beta chains from one sample sequenced in a study of identifying expanded T cells in peripheral blood (dated by TCRdb to between 2018 and 2021). Receptors were amplified or captured by the immunoSEQ multiplex PCR assay. Not all clones reach the TCRdb copy of this immuneACCESS table, which keeps in-frame sequences only. Checked studies attribute under half of the gap to unresolved V genes and leave the rest unexplained. The sample profile shows more than 90,000 clones; roughly 89% of them were found once. In total, the top ten clones hold roughly 17% of the sample. Material: blood. The receptors here all came from a person between 18 and 69 years old in good health.

The V gene is TRBV5-1, the J gene TRBJ1-2; D not resolved. This CDR3 is 13 amino acids long. Looked up from germline, CDR1 is SGHRS and CDR2 is YFSETQ. The ends were cut back, 0 bases at V and 8 bases at J, with 11 bases in the middle. In nucleotides, the CDR3 is TGCGCCAGCAGCTTGGAGGTCGAGGGAGGCTACACCTTC. This sequence encodes CASSLEVEGGYTF. Supplemented by reference TRBV5-1 and TRBJ1-2, the full variable domain reads KAGVTQTPRYLIKTRGQQVTLSCSPISGHRSVSWYQQTPGQGLQFLFEYFSETQRNKGNFPGRFSGRQFSNSRSEMNVSTLELGDSALYLCASSLEVEGGYTFGSGTRLTVV.

The V and J genes are TRBV7-6 and TRBJ2-1; 9 bases are shared with TRBD2. V lost 0 bases, J lost 7 bases, and 10 bases stayed unmatched. The CDR3 length is 17 residues. CDR1 and CDR2 from the germline V gene are SGHVS and FNYEAQ. The CDR3 sequence: CASSLAPSRGGINEQFF. In DNA, the CDR3 is TGTGCCAGCAGCTTAGCTCCTTCGCGGGGGGGCATAAATGAGCAGTTCTTC.

The chain links TRBV7-2 to TRBJ2-3; D gene unclear. The V gene's germline CDR1 is SGHTA and CDR2 FQGNSA. Deletions cut 3 bases from V and 7 bases from J, with 17 bases between. The CDR3 contains 15 residues. The CDR3 DNA sequence: TGTGCCAGCAGCTTTGTGGCGGAGACCCGCAATACGCAGTATTTT. It codes for CASSFVAETRNTQYF.

This clone was observed once. V and J are TRBV19 and TRBJ2-7; D may be TRBD2 (5 bases). Per the germline V gene, CDR1 is LNHDA and CDR2 is SQIVND (reference sequence). The V and J ends lost 3 bases and 3 bases respectively, with 21 bases between them. The CDR3 runs 17 residues. The DNA of the CDR3 is TGTGCCAGTAGTATTTCTACTTCGGACTCCGAATACTACGAGCAGTACTTC. This gives the protein CASSISTSDSEYYEQYF.

The J gene is TRBJ1-1, the V gene TRBV6-5; possibly TRBD1 for D (6 bases). The CDR3 runs 15 residues. V was shortened by 0 bases and J by 1 base, with 9 bases between the two germline ends. The germline gives CDR1 MNHEY, CDR2 SVGAGI. The CDR3 reads CASSYSGQPNTEAFF. The CDR3 region has the DNA TGTGCCAGCAGTTACTCAGGACAGCCGAACACTGAAGCTTTCTTT.

This chain uses TRBV28 with TRBJ1-2; no firm D call. Trimming removed 6 bases at V and 1 base at J, with 9 bases between. Germline CDR1 MDHEN, CDR2 SYDVKM. The CDR3 is 13 residues long. DNA for the CDR3: TGTGCCAGCAGGAACAGCGATAACTATGGCTACACCTTC. This sequence encodes CASRNSDNYGYTF.

V and J are TRBV5-6 and TRBJ2-4; 7 bases are a match to TRBD1. J was trimmed by 6 bases and V by 0 bases; bases with no gene match: 12. The CDR3 is 17 amino acids. CDR1 SGHDT and CDR2 YYEEEE come from the germline V gene. The CDR3 nucleotides are TGTGCCAGCAGCTTGGGCCCGGCGACAGGGCCCAGAAACATTCAGTACTTC. Translated, it gives CASSLGPATGPRNIQYF.